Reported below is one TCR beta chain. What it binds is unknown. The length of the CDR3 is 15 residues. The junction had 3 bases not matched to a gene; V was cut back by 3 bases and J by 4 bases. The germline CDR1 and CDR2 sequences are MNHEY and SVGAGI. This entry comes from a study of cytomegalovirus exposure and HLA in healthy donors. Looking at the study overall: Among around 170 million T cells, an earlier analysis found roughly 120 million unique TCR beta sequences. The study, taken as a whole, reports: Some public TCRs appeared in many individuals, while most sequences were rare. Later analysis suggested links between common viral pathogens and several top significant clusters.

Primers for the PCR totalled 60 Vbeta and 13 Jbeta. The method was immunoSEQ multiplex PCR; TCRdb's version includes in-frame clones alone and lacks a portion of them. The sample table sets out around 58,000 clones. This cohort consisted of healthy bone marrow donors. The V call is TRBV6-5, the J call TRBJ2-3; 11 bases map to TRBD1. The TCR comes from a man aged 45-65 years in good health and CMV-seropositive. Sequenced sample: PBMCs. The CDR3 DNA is TGTGCCAGCAGTTATTCGGGACAGGGGGCAGATACGCAGTATTTT. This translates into CASSYSGQGADTQYF.